One and the same sample provided the 27 T cell receptor beta chains below, sequenced in a study of tumor-infiltrating lymphocytes in localized non-small cell lung cancer. Some clones are missing from TCRdb's copy, which holds only in-frame ones; the method was immunoSEQ multiplex PCR. The table has some 16,000 clones, 35% to 55% seen once. Sequencing was performed on lung tumor tissue. Receptor source: a human donor with non-small cell lung cancer.

V is TRBV4-2 and J is TRBJ2-2; 14 bases are a match to TRBD2. Unmatched junction bases numbered 7, after V lost 0 bases and J lost 7 bases. CDR1 and CDR2 from the germline V gene are LGHNA and YNFKEQ. The CDR3 spans 18 residues. CDR3 sequence reads: CASSQDLTSGGAGGELFF. The CDR3 DNA is TGTGCCAGCAGCCAAGATCTGACTAGCGGGGGGGCAGGCGGGGAGCTGTTTTTT.

V gene TRBV1 combines with J gene TRBJ1-6. TRBV1 is flagged as a pseudogene. This CDR3 is 17 amino acids long. CDR3: CTSSQAVPPDRNSPLHF. CDR3 bases: TGCACCAGCAGCCAAGCCGTACCGCCCGATCGCAATTCACCCCTCCACTTT.

The rearrangement uses TRBV13 and TRBJ2-3; 10 bases line up with TRBD2. The V gene's germline CDR1 is PRHDT and CDR2 FYEKMQ (reference sequence). The junction had 6 bases not matched to a gene; V was cut back by 4 bases and J by 11 bases. The CDR3 contains 13 residues. The CDR3 region has the DNA TGTGCCAGCAGCTCACCTTTAGCGGGGGGGCAGTATTTT. Encoded protein: CASSSPLAGGQYF.

The rearrangement joins TRBV30 to TRBJ1-3; perhaps TRBD1 as D (5 bases). Trimming removed 0 bases from V and 4 bases from J, with 37 bases in between. The CDR3 sequence is 23 residues long. Germline loops: CDR1 GTSNPN, CDR2 SVGIG (reference sequence). CDR3 nucleotide sequence: TGTGCCTGGAGTGTACCTCTCGGACGAATATCCGGGACCGCGCTCCAACCAGGAAACACCATATATTTT. Protein sequence: CAWSVPLGRISGTALQPGNTIYF. Complete variable domain (other parts from reference TRBV30 and TRBJ1-3): SQTIHQWPATLVQPVGSPLSLECTVEGTSNPNLYWYRQAAGRGLQLLFYSVGIGQISSEVPQNLSASRPQDRQFILSSKKLLLSDSGFYLCAWSVPLGRISGTALQPGNTIYFGEGSWLTVV.

This clone has more than one count but fewer than ten. The J gene is TRBJ1-1, the V gene TRBV15, with D possibly being TRBD1 (5 bases). Germline V gives CDR1 LNHNV, CDR2 YYDKDF (reference sequence). CDR3 size: 16 residues. V shed 2 bases and J shed 0 bases, with 13 bases lying between them. The CDR3 here is CATSRRVQEMNTEAFF. The CDR3 DNA reads as TGTGCCACCAGCAGAAGAGTACAGGAAATGAACACTGAAGCTTTCTTT.

By its share, this clone is medium-sized. The chain has TRBV20-1 and TRBJ2-1; D is uncertain. Looked up from germline, CDR1 is DFQATT and CDR2 is SNEGSKA (reference sequence). V lost 2 bases, J lost 8 bases, and 4 bases lay in between. The CDR3 consists of 10 residues. CDR3: CSARRDEQFF. CDR3 bases: TGCAGTGCTAGACGTGATGAGCAGTTCTTC.

This clone was detected ten times or more. V is TRBV19 and J is TRBJ1-2; TRBD1 might be the D (6 bases). Germline V gives CDR1 LNHDA, CDR2 SQIVND (reference sequence). V shed 3 bases and J shed 7 bases, with 18 bases lying between them. This CDR3 is 15 amino acids long. CDR3 protein: CASSMSPGGPAGYTF. The CDR3 DNA reads as TGTGCCAGTAGTATGAGCCCTGGGGGGCCCGCTGGCTACACCTTC.

This clone has only a few counts. The V call is TRBV7-8, the J call TRBJ2-5; D uncertain. Germline values: CDR1 SGHVS, CDR2 FQNEAQ. The CDR3 runs to 13 residues. Trimming took off 6 bases at V and 5 bases at J, with 13 bases between the two ends. For the CDR3, the DNA is TGTGCCAGCAGGGGATCCAACTGGGAGACCCAGTACTTC. Its translation is CASRGSNWETQYF.

Notes on this clone: A junction boundary mismatches the germline segment, possibly from a read error. The rearrangement links TRBV14 to TRBJ1-1; 7 bases match TRBD1. This CDR3 spans 17 amino acids. Germline lookup yields CDR1 SGHDN and CDR2 FVKESK. The CDR3 coding sequence is TGTGCCGGCAGCCAAGACCCCCGACAGGGCTTGAACACTGAAGCTTTCTTT. Translating it yields CAGSQDPRQGLNTEAFF.

The gene calls are TRBV4-2 and TRBJ1-4, with 9 bases lining up with TRBD1. The germline gives CDR1 LGHNA, CDR2 YNFKEQ. This CDR3 is 15 amino acids long. With 8 bases clipped from V and 7 bases from J, the junction kept 11 bases outside the gene matches. CDR3 DNA: TGTGCCAGCCAAAATCCGGGACAGGGCGGTGAAAAACTGTTTTTT. This gives the protein CASQNPGQGGEKLFF.

This clone counts as large. This chain links TRBV6-1 with TRBJ2-3, with 9 bases identical to TRBD2. Per the germline V gene, CDR1 is MNHNS and CDR2 is SASEGT. With V trimmed by 3 bases and J by 3 bases, 7 bases remained unmatched. The CDR3 length is 16 residues. The CDR3 nucleotides read TGTGCCAGCAGTGATGAGGCGGGGGGGCATACAGATACGCAGTATTTT. Translated, it gives CASSDEAGGHTDTQYF.

In DNA form, the CDR3 reads TGTGCCAGCAGCTACTCGACAGGTTTGGTGAATACGCAGTATTTT. It yields the protein CASSYSTGLVNTQYF. The chain joins TRBV7-6 to TRBJ2-3, with D maybe TRBD1 (6 bases). The CDR3 sequence is 15 residues long. CDR1 and CDR2 (germline): SGHVS, FNYEAQ. Trimming stripped 4 bases from V and 7 bases from J, with 18 bases between.

This clone came up once. The chain uses TRBV6-4 and TRBJ2-7; TRBD1 matches at 9 bases. Germline-derived CDR1 and CDR2 are MRHNA and SNTAGT. V lost 4 bases and J lost 3; bases outside the gene matches: 19. The CDR3 length is 19 residues. This CDR3 is CASSGPGDRATLYLYEQYF. CDR3 coding DNA: TGTGCCAGCAGTGGCCCGGGGGACAGGGCCACCCTTTACCTCTACGAGCAGTACTTC.

This clone has a handful of counts. J is TRBJ2-7 and V is TRBV19; no reliable D call. Trimming stripped 10 bases from V and 0 bases from J, with 7 bases between. The CDR3 has 11 residues. Germline assignment: CDR1 LNHDA and CDR2 SQIVND (reference sequence). The CDR3 coding sequence is TGTGCCACCACCGACTCCTACGAGCAGTACTTC. It encodes CATTDSYEQYF.

The V call is TRBV4-2, the J call TRBJ2-7, with D perhaps being TRBD1 or TRBD2 (5 bases each). From germline, CDR1 is LGHNA and CDR2 YNFKEQ. The length of the CDR3 is 15 residues. V was clipped by 5 bases and J by 2 bases, with 16 bases between them. For the CDR3, the DNA is TGTGCCAGCAGCAGCCCCGAGTGGGGGACCTACGAGCAGTACTTC. This encodes CASSSPEWGTYEQYF.

The V and J genes are TRBV5-5 and TRBJ2-1; D uncertain. Germline V CDR1 and CDR2: SGHKS, YYEKEE (reference sequence). This CDR3 comprises 19 residues. The V gene lost 1 base and the J gene lost 4 bases, with 24 bases spanning the gap. CDR3 nucleotide sequence: TGTGCCAGCAGCTTGCGTGCCCCGCCCGACGACCTGCGATACAATGAGCAGTTCTTC. This codes for CASSLRAPPDDLRYNEQFF.

In nucleotides, the CDR3 is TGTGCCAGCAGTCGGACGTCATCAGAGCCCCAAGAGACCCAGTACTTC. This gives the protein CASSRTSSEPQETQYF. V usage is TRBV27 and J usage is TRBJ2-5; D not resolved. V lost 5 bases and J 1 base, leaving 17 bases between the germline ends. This CDR3 region has 16 residues. In germline, CDR1 is MNHEY, CDR2 SMNVEV (reference sequence).

This clone occurred a few times. At the DNA level, this CDR3 is encoded by other sequences in the same sample as well. The chain links TRBV4-1 to TRBJ2-1; the match to TRBD1 covers 10 bases. The length of the CDR3 is 15 residues. Trimming took 4 bases from V and 4 from J; bases not matched to a gene: 4. The germline V gene has CDR1 MGHRA and CDR2 YSYEKL. This CDR3 reads CASSRDRGSYNEQFF. CDR3 in DNA: TGCGCCAGCAGCCGGGACAGGGGTTCTTACAATGAGCAGTTCTTC.

The CDR3 DNA reads as TGTGCCAGCATAGCCGGGACAGGGACTGATCAGCCCCAGCATTTT. Translating it yields CASIAGTGTDQPQHF. The V and J genes are TRBV6-1 and TRBJ1-5, with 9 bases aligning to TRBD1. Germline lookup yields CDR1 MNHNS and CDR2 SASEGT. With 7 bases clipped from V and 5 bases from J, the junction kept 9 bases outside the gene matches. The CDR3 has 15 residues.

This chain joins TRBV11-3 and TRBJ2-1, with D hard to call. This CDR3 contains 13 residues. V was pared by 0 bases and J by 2 bases, with 2 bases between. In germline, CDR1 is SGHNT, CDR2 YENEEA. The CDR3 DNA sequence: TGTGCCAGCAGCTTAGAGGCCTACAATGAGCAGTTCTTC. It is translated as CASSLEAYNEQFF.

This clone has just a few counts. The chain links TRBV4-1 to TRBJ1-1; D unresolved. Per the germline V gene, CDR1 is MGHRA and CDR2 is YSYEKL. The CDR3 covers 15 residues. V shed 0 bases and J shed 7 bases, with 15 bases lying between them. This chain's CDR3 is CASSQDPGTLGEAFF. DNA for the CDR3: TGCGCCAGCAGCCAAGATCCGGGAACCCTCGGTGAAGCTTTCTTT.

The chain joins TRBV7-2 to TRBJ2-3; 12 bases are shared with TRBD2. Germline lookup yields CDR1 SGHTA and CDR2 FQGNSA. Trimming took 4 bases from V and 8 from J; bases not matched to a gene: 7. The CDR3 runs 15 residues. The CDR3 DNA follows: TGTGCCAGCAGCTCCTCTAGCGGGGGGGCCGTTACGCAGTATTTT. Translated, it gives CASSSSSGGAVTQYF.

This clone has just one count. The chain uses TRBV28 and TRBJ2-1, with TRBD2 identical over 11 bases. V dropped 5 bases and J dropped 4; count of bases not matched to a gene: 7. This CDR3 region has 16 residues. Germline lookup yields CDR1 MDHEN and CDR2 SYDVKM. The CDR3 here is CASSRASGGMYNEQFF. The CDR3 nucleotides read TGTGCCAGCAGTCGTGCTAGCGGGGGGATGTACAATGAGCAGTTCTTC.

The J gene is TRBJ1-3, the V gene TRBV7-2, with no clear D. This CDR3 is built from 15 residues. In germline, CDR1 is SGHTA, CDR2 FQGNSA. V lost 5 bases, J lost 2 bases, and 13 bases lay in between. The CDR3 loop reads CASSEFGAPGNTIYF. Written as DNA, the CDR3 is TGTGCCAGCAGCGAGTTTGGAGCTCCTGGAAACACCATATATTTT.

CDR3 region: CASSTLVTQYF. The CDR3 DNA is TGTGCCAGCAGTACCTTGGTGACCCAGTACTTC. The gene calls are TRBV6-5 and TRBJ2-5; D not certain. Trimming took 5 bases from V and 7 from J, leaving 8 bases between them. The CDR3 length is 11 residues. Germline V gives CDR1 MNHEY, CDR2 SVGAGI.

The genes are TRBV5-1 and TRBJ1-1; TRBD1 matches 11 bases. Germline CDR1 reads SGHRS; CDR2 reads YFSETQ. After removal of 3 bases from V and 3 bases from J, the junction contained 7 bases not matched to a gene. This CDR3 spans 16 amino acids. CDR3 loop: CASSWTGTGGDTEAFF. The CDR3, as DNA: TGCGCCAGCAGCTGGACCGGGACAGGGGGGGACACTGAAGCTTTCTTT.

The chain is built from TRBV6-1 and TRBJ1-2; D uncertain. The germline V and J ends were trimmed by 1 base and 3 bases, with 9 bases remaining between them. Germline V gene data show CDR1 as MNHNS and CDR2 as SASEGT. The CDR3 totals 14 residues. The CDR3 loop is CASSEGVPYYGYTF. Here the CDR3 DNA reads TGTGCCAGCAGTGAAGGGGTGCCCTACTATGGCTACACCTTC.